This T cell receptor delta chain was profiled in a study of gamma-delta T cells after stem cell transplantation. By frequency in the sample, this clone is large. The same CDR3 can be traced to other DNA sequences in this sample. TCRdb re-called the RT-PCR reads through CATT. The sample contains 2,500 to 3,500 delta-chain clones, 4% to 6% of which appear only once. The CDR3 consists of 24 residues. J lost 0 bases, V lost 2 bases, and 29 bases had no gene match. The germline V gene encodes CDR1 GEAIGNYY and CDR2 EKD. Sequenced: gamma-delta T cells. The source is a human donor. It is not recorded whose cells these are; they may come from a transplant donor. The J gene is TRDJ1, the V gene TRDV2; TRDD3 agrees at 10 bases. The chain's CDR3 is CACDSLLGDRGGIQGERYTDKLIF. The CDR3, as DNA: TGTGCCTGTGACAGCCTCCTGGGGGATAGGGGGGGGATACAGGGCGAAAGGTACACCGATAAACTCATCTTT.